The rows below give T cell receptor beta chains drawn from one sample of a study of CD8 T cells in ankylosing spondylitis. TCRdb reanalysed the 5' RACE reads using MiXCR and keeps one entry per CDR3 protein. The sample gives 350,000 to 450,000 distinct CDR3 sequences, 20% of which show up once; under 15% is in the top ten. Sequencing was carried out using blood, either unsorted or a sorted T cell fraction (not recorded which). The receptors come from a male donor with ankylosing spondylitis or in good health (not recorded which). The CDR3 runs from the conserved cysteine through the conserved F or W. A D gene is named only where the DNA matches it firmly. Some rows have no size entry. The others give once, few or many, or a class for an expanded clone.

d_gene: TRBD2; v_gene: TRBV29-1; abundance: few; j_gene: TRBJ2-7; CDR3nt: TGCAGCGTTGTTGGGACTAGCGGGGGGGGCTCCTACGAGCAGTACTTC; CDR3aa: CSVVGTSGGGSYEQYF
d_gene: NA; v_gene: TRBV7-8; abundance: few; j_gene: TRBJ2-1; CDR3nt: TGTGCCAGCAGCCCCCGGACAGAAAACAATGAGCAGTTCTTC; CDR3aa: CASSPRTENNEQFF
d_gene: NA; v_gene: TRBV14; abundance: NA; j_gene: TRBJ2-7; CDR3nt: TGTGCCAGCAGCCAAGTAGTACGAGGTGGCGAGCAGTACTTC; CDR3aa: CASSQVVRGGEQYF
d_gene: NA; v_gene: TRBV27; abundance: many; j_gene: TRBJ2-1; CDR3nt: TGTGCCAGCAGTTTTACGGGACCCCCTTTGGAGCAGTTCTTC; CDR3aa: CASSFTGPPLEQFF
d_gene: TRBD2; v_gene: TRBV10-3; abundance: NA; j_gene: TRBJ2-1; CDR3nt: TGTGCCATCAGTGAACTAGCGGGGGGGCCCGGTGAGCAGTTCTTC; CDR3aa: CAISELAGGPGEQFF
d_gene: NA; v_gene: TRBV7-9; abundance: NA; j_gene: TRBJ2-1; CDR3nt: TGTGCCGGCTCTTCCAGGGGGGACTCCTACAATGAGCAGTTCTTC; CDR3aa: CAGSSRGDSYNEQFF
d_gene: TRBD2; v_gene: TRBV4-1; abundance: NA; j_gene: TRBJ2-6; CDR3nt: TGCGCCAGCAGCCAAGGGACTAGCGGGGGCCCTATCTCTGGGGCCAACGTCCTGACTTTC; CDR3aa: CASSQGTSGGPISGANVLTF
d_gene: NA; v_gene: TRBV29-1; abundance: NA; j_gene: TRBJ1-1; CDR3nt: TGCAGCGTTGAATTTCCGGGGGGGGACACTGAAGCTTTCTTT; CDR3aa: CSVEFPGGDTEAFF
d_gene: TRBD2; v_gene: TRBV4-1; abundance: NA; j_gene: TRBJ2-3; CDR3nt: TGCGCCAGCAGCCAAGAGGTAGCGGGGAGCACAGATACGCAGTATTTT; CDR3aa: CASSQEVAGSTDTQYF
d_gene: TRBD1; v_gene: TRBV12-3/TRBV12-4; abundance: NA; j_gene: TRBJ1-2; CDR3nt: TGTGCCAGCAGTTTTATCGGACAGGGGTACTATGGCTACACCTTC; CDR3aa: CASSFIGQGYYGYTF
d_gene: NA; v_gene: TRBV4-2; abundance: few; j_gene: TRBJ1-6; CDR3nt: TGTGCCAGCAGCCAACACAGGGATCTAGCCTATAATTCACCCCTCCACTTT; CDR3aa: CASSQHRDLAYNSPLHF
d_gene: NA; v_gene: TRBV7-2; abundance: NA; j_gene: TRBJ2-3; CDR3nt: TGTGCCAGCAGCTTGTTTTCCGTGATGGTTAGCACAGATACGCAGTATTTT; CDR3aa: CASSLFSVMVSTDTQYF
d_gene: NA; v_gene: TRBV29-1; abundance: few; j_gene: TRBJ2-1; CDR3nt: TGCAGCGTTGAAGGGTCTTGGCGTGAGGACAATGAGCAGTTCTTC; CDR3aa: CSVEGSWREDNEQFF
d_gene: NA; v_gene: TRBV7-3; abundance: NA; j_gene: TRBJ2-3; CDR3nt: TGTGCCAGCAGCTTAAACGGACAAGCCACAGATACGCAGTATTTT; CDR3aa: CASSLNGQATDTQYF
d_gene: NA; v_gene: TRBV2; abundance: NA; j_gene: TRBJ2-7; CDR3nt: TGTGCCAGCAATTGGGCCGGGACCTACTACGAGCAGTACTTC; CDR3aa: CASNWAGTYYEQYF
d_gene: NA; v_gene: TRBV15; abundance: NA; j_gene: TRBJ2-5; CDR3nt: TGTGCCACCAGCAGAGATGCTGTGGGGACCCAGTACTTC; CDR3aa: CATSRDAVGTQYF
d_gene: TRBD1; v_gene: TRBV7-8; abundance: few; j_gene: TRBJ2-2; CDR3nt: TGTGCCATACCGGACAGGGAGAGCACCGGGGAGCTGTTTTTT; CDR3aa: CAIPDRESTGELFF
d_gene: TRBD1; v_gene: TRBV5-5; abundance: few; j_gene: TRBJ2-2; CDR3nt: TGTGCCAGCAGCTTGGGACAGGGGGCCACCGGGGAGCTGTTTTTT; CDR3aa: CASSLGQGATGELFF
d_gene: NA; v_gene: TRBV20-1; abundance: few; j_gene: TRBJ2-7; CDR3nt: TGCAGTGCTAGACCTTTGACGGAAACCTACGAGCAGTACTTC; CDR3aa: CSARPLTETYEQYF
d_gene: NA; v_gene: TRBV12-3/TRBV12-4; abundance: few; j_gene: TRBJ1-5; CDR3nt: TGTGCCAGCCCGGACAGTGACAATCAGCCCCAGCATTTT; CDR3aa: CASPDSDNQPQHF
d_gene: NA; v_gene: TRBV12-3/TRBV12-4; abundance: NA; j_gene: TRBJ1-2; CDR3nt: TGTGCCAGCAGTCCAAATCCAACCAGACTGAACTATGGCTACACCTTC; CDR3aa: CASSPNPTRLNYGYTF
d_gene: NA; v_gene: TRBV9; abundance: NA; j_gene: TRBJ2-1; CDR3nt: TGTGCCAGCAGCGTAGTGGCTAGCGAAAACAATGAGCAGTTCTTC; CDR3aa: CASSVVASENNEQFF
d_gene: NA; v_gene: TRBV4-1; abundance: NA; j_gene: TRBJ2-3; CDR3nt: TGCGCCAGCAGCCAAGCTGGTGGTACGCAGTATTTT; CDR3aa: CASSQAGGTQYF
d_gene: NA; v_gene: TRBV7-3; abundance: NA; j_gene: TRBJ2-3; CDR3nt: TGTGCCAGCAGCGAAAAGGGGGGAAGCAGGGCAGATACGCAGTATTTT; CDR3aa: CASSEKGGSRADTQYF
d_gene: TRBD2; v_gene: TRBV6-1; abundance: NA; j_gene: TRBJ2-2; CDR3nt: TGTGCCAGCAGCCCGACTAGCGGGGGGACAACCGGGGAGCTGTTTTTT; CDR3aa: CASSPTSGGTTGELFF
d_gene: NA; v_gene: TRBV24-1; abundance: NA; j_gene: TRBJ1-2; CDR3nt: TGTGCCACCAGTGCCCCCGCCGGGATCTACTTC; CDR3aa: CATSAPAGIYF
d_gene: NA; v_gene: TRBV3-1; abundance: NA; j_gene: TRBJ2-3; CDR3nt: TGTGCCAGTAGCGGCCCAAACAGAGATACGCAGTATTTT; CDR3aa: CASSGPNRDTQYF
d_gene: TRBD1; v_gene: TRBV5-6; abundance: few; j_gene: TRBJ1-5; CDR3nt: TGTGCCAGCAGCCAGGTGACAGGGGGACACCAGCATTTT; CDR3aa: CASSQVTGGHQHF
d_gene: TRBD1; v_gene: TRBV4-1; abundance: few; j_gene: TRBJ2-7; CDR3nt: TGCGCCAGCAGCCAGAGACAGGGGAGCACCTACGAGCAGTACTTC; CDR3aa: CASSQRQGSTYEQYF
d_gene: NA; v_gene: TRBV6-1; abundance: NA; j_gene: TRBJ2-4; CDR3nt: TGTGCCAGTCACAATGAGGCCAAAAACATTCAGTACTTC; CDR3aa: CASHNEAKNIQYF
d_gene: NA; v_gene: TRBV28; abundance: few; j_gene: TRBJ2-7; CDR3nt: TGTGCCAGCAGTCGGCGGCAGGGAAGTTCCGAGCAGTACTTC; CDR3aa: CASSRRQGSSEQYF
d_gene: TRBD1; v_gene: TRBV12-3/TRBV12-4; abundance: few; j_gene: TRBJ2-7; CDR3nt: TGTGCCAGCAGCAGCACCGGGGACAGGGGCTCCGAGCAGTACTTC; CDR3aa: CASSSTGDRGSEQYF
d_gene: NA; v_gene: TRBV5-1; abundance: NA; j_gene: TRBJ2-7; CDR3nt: TGCGCCAGCAGCTTTTATGCCGAGGGAAGAGGATCCTACGAGCAGTACTTC; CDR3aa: CASSFYAEGRGSYEQYF
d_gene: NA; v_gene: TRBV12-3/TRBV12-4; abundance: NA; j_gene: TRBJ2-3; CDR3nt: TGTGCCAGCCAAGAGACAGATACGCAGTATTTT; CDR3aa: CASQETDTQYF
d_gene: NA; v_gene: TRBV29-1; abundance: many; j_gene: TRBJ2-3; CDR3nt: TGCAGCGTTGAGGGTTTGGACTCTTCTATTACGCAGTATTTT; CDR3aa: CSVEGLDSSITQYF
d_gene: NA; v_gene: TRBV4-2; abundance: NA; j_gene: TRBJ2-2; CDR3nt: TGTGCCAGCAGCCAAGATCTATTGTCGGGTCCCGGGGAGCTGTTTTTT; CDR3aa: CASSQDLLSGPGELFF
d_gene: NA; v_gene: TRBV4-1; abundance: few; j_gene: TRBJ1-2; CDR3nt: TGCGCCAGCAGCCAAGACTATGTTGGAGGCTACACCTTC; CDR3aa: CASSQDYVGGYTF
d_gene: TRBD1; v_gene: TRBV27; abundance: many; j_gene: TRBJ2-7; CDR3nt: TGTGCCAGCAGTTTGGGACAGGGGGCCTACGAGCAGTACTTC; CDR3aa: CASSLGQGAYEQYF
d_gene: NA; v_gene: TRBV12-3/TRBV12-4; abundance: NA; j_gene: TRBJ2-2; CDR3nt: TGTGCCAGCAGCTTCCGGGACCTGTTAACGAACACCGGGGAGCTGTTTTTT; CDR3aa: CASSFRDLLTNTGELFF
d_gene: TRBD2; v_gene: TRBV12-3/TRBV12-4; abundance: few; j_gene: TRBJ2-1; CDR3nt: TGTGCCAGCAGTTTAGTAGTGGGACTAGCGGACAATGAGCAGTTCTTC; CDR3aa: CASSLVVGLADNEQFF
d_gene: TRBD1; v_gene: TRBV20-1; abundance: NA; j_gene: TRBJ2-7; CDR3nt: TGCAGTGCTAGGAGCCTTCAAACAGGGGTGCGGGAGCAGTACTTC; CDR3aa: CSARSLQTGVREQYF
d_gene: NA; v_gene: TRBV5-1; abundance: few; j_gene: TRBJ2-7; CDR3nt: TGCGCCAGCAGCTTGTCCGGGGCCCAGTACTTC; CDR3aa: CASSLSGAQYF
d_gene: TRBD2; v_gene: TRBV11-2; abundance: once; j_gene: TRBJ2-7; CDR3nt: TGTGCCAGCAGCTGGCCGGGGGGGGGCTACGAGCAGTACTTC; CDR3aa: CASSWPGGGYEQYF
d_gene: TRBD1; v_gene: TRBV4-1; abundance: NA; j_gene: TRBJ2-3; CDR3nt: TGCGCCAGCAGCCAATGGGACAGGGGAGTTGCAGATACGCAGTATTTT; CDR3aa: CASSQWDRGVADTQYF
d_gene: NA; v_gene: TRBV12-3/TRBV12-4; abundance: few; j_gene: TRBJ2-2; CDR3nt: TGTGCCAGCAGTTTCCTACTATCAACCGGGGAGCTGTTTTTT; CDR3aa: CASSFLLSTGELFF
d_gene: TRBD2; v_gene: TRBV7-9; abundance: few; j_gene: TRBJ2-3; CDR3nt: TGTGCCAGCAGCTTGGGACTAGCGGAGCGCACAGATACGCAGTATTTT; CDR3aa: CASSLGLAERTDTQYF
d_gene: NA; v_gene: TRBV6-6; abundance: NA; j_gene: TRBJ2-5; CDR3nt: TGTGCCAGCAGTGGTATAGCGGAAGAGACCCAGTACTTC; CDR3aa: CASSGIAEETQYF
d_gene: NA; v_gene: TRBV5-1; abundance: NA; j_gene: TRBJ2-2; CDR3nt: TGCGCCAGCAGCTTGGCCAACCGACAGGACACCGGGGAGCTGTTTTTT; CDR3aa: CASSLANRQDTGELFF
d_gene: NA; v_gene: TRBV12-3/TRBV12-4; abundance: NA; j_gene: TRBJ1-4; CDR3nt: TGTGCCAGCATCAAGGGGTCGGCAGAGCCTAATGAAAAACTGTTTTTT; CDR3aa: CASIKGSAEPNEKLFF
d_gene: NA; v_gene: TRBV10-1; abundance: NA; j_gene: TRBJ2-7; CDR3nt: TGCGCCAGCAGTGAGTATATCGGGGGGCGCGGCGAGCAGTACTTC; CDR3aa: CASSEYIGGRGEQYF
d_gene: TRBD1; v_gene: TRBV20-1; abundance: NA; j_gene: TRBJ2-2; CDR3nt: TGCAGTGCTAGAGATGTTCCGGGACAGGGTAACACCGGGGAGCTGTTTTTT; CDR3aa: CSARDVPGQGNTGELFF
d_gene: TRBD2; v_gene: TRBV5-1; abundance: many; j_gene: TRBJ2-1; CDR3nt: TGCGCCAGCAGCGTTAGACTAGCGGGGTCGAATGAGCAGTTCTTC; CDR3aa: CASSVRLAGSNEQFF
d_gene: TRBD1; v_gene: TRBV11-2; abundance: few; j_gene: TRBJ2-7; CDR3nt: TGTGCCAGCAGCTTAGTGGGACAGCCCAACTCCTACGAGCAGTACTTC; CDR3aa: CASSLVGQPNSYEQYF
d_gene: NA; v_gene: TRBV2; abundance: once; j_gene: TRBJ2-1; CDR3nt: TGTGCCAGCGATAAGGGAAGGTCCTACAATGAGCAGTTCTTC; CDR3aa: CASDKGRSYNEQFF